One and the same sample provided the 22 T cell receptor beta chains below, sequenced in a study of human T cells and chemical hapten exposure. The time point here: patch test 3, about 24 weeks after DPC sensitization. Stated treatment: therapeutic diphenylcyclopropenone sensitization with weekly scalp DPC. TCRdb analysed the RACE reads with MiXCR anew, one entry per CDR3 protein. Of tens of thousands of distinct CDR3 sequences in the sample, about a tenth were seen once. Specimen: whole blood, collected in connection with sensitization to the hapten diphenylcyclopropenone (DPC). Receptor source: a woman aged 25 to 39 with alopecia areata. Some clones in this sample may be carry-over from other donors' samples.

In this sample, this clonotype turned up many times. The V call is TRBV29-1, the J call TRBJ2-1, with D possibly matching TRBD2 (5 bases). CDR1 is SQVTM, CDR2 ANQGSEA, per germline. The V end lost 0 bases, the J end lost 10 bases, and 10 bases lay between the germline ends. The CDR3 is 12 residues long. The DNA for the CDR3 is TGCAGCGTTGAAGATCCGAAGCGGGAGCAGTTCTTC. Amino acid sequence: CSVEDPKREQFF.

This clonotype was seen at least ten times. The chain has TRBV7-9 and TRBJ1-4; 7 bases fit TRBD1. V dropped 5 bases and J dropped 6; count of bases not matched to a gene: 9. CDR3 length: 15 amino acids. The V gene's germline CDR1 is SEHNR and CDR2 FQNEAQ (reference sequence). CDR3 loop: CASSPGTVQYEKLFF. The CDR3 nucleotides read TGTGCCAGCAGCCCAGGGACAGTCCAGTATGAAAAACTGTTTTTT.

This clonotype was seen ten or more times. This chain uses TRBV7-9 with TRBJ2-6, with TRBD1 matching over 8 bases. The CDR3 covers 14 residues. Germline V gene lookup returns CDR1 SEHNR and CDR2 FQNEAQ (reference sequence). The ends lost 8 bases at V and 3 bases at J; junction bases unmatched: 3. This chain's CDR3 is CASGQGRGANVLTF. CDR3 nucleotides: TGTGCCAGCGGACAGGGTCGTGGGGCCAACGTCCTGACTTTC.

This clonotype was recorded many times. The V and J genes are TRBV19 and TRBJ2-1, with 7 nucleotides matching TRBD2. CDR1 and CDR2 from the germline V gene are LNHDA and SQIVND (reference sequence). The CDR3 is 14 residues long. The ends lost 7 bases at V and 4 bases at J; junction bases unmatched: 7. The CDR3, as DNA: TGTGCCAGTAATCCCGGGACTAATTACAATGAGCAGTTCTTC. This codes for CASNPGTNYNEQFF.

This clonotype was recorded at least ten times. J is TRBJ2-6 and V is TRBV28; a weak D match, TRBD2 (5 bases). Germline V gene sequence: CDR1 MDHEN, CDR2 SYDVKM. The CDR3 has 16 residues. The ends were cut back, 10 bases at V and 1 base at J, with 17 bases in the middle. CDR3 bases: TGTGCCACTCGTCGGGGTTCTTCGTCTGGGGCCAACGTCCTGACTTTC. Translation gives CATRRGSSSGANVLTF.

This chain joins TRBV20-1 and TRBJ2-7; TRBD1 agrees at 8 bases. Germline lookup yields CDR1 DFQATT and CDR2 SNEGSKA (reference sequence). This CDR3 spans 11 amino acids. The V gene end was trimmed by 4 bases and the J gene end by 6 bases; junction bases not matched to a gene: 2. The DNA of the CDR3 is TGCAGTGCTAAGGGGACAGGCGAGCAGTACTTC. Residues: CSAKGTGEQYF.

This clonotype has ten or more counts. The chain combines TRBV12-3 or TRBV12-4 with TRBJ1-1, with 7 bases fitting TRBD1. The CDR3 sequence is 14 residues long. V shed 3 bases, J shed 10 bases, and the junction held 11 bases outside the gene matches. CDR3 amino acids: CASSLGPDDRVAFF. In DNA, the CDR3 is TGTGCCAGCAGTTTGGGTCCTGACGACAGGGTAGCTTTCTTT.

The chain uses TRBV19 and TRBJ2-5; D may be TRBD2 (7 bases). CDR3 size: 15 residues. Trimming removed 9 bases at V and 1 base at J, with 18 bases between. Germline V gene lookup returns CDR1 LNHDA and CDR2 SQIVND (reference sequence). CDR3 sequence: CASGTGAGVQETQYF. The CDR3 region has the DNA TGTGCCAGCGGTACGGGGGCGGGAGTCCAAGAGACCCAGTACTTC.

The chain couples TRBV28 to TRBJ1-1; D is undetermined. Germline values: CDR1 MDHEN, CDR2 SYDVKM. The ends were cut back, 3 bases at V and 5 bases at J, with 16 bases in the middle. This CDR3 is built from 15 residues. CDR3 region: CASSFRAGRGTEAFF. CDR3 DNA sequence: TGTGCCAGCAGTTTTCGGGCAGGACGAGGGACTGAAGCTTTCTTT.

This clonotype has only a few counts. V and J are TRBV6-2 or TRBV6-3 and TRBJ1-1; D unresolved. The CDR3 spans 13 residues. Trimming stripped 0 bases from V and 11 bases from J, with 13 bases between. The V gene's germline CDR1 is MNHEY and CDR2 SVGEGT. CDR3 nucleotide sequence: TGTGCCAGCAGTTACTCAGGGAGTCCCGACGCTTTCTTT. Its protein is CASSYSGSPDAFF.

The chain combines TRBV28 with TRBJ1-1; D remains unclear. V lost 2 bases and J 5 bases, leaving 9 bases between the germline ends. Germline V CDR1 and CDR2: MDHEN, SYDVKM. This CDR3 is 13 amino acids long. The CDR3 sequence is CASSLEVVTEAFF. The CDR3, as DNA: TGTGCCAGCAGTTTAGAGGTGGTAACTGAAGCTTTCTTT.

This clonotype came up a few times. This chain uses TRBV7-9 with TRBJ1-5, with unresolved D. Looked up from germline, CDR1 is SEHNR and CDR2 is FQNEAQ (reference sequence). This CDR3 contains 13 residues. Trimming stripped 2 bases from V and 7 bases from J, with 9 bases between. CDR3 in DNA: TGTGCCAGCAGCTTATCGGGAAACCAGCCCCAGCATTTT. Translating gives CASSLSGNQPQHF.

This clonotype was seen a few times. The chain couples TRBV5-1 to TRBJ2-7; tentative D call: TRBD1 (6 bases). The CDR3 sequence is 14 residues long. Germline CDR1 SGHRS, CDR2 YFSETQ. V lost 3 bases and J 3 bases, leaving 13 bases between the germline ends. In nucleotides, the CDR3 is TGCGCCAGCAGCTCAGAGGACAGAGTCTACGAGCAGTACTTC. The encoded protein is CASSSEDRVYEQYF.

The chain has TRBV6-1 and TRBJ1-5, with 7 bases identical to TRBD1. The CDR3 has 17 residues. V lost 1 base, J lost 7 bases, and 13 bases stayed unmatched. CDR1 MNHNS and CDR2 SASEGT come from the germline V gene. The CDR3 coding sequence is TGTGCCAGCAGTGAAGATGGTTGGGACAGTTCATCCCAGCCCCAGCATTTT. Translating gives CASSEDGWDSSSQPQHF.

The chain links TRBV20-1 to TRBJ1-2; maybe TRBD1 (5 bases). The germline V and J ends were trimmed by 7 bases and 6 bases, with 15 bases remaining between them. Germline loops: CDR1 DFQATT, CDR2 SNEGSKA (reference sequence). This CDR3 has 12 residues. CDR3 amino acids: CSVPRDGDGYTF. DNA of the CDR3: TGCAGTGTTCCCCGGGACGGCGATGGCTACACCTTC.

The rearrangement joins TRBV27 to TRBJ2-1, with TRBD2 identical over 9 bases. The CDR3 contains 16 residues. Germline V lookup: CDR1 MNHEY, CDR2 SMNVEV (reference sequence). V shed 2 bases and J 3 bases; nucleotides not matched to a gene: 5. The CDR3 loop reads CASSLTSGSLYNEQFF. Written as DNA, the CDR3 is TGTGCCAGCAGTTTAACTAGCGGGTCCCTCTACAATGAGCAGTTCTTC.

The V call is TRBV2, the J call TRBJ2-3; TRBD2 matches 8 bases. The ends lost 1 base at V and 14 bases at J; junction bases unmatched: 8. Per germline, CDR1 SNHLY and CDR2 FYNNEI. The CDR3 is 13 residues long. The CDR3 spells CASSEVRGREGYF. DNA of the CDR3: TGTGCCAGCAGTGAAGTAAGAGGTCGGGAGGGGTATTTT.

The chain recombines TRBV28 with TRBJ2-1; TRBD1 matches at 8 bases. V trimming: 3 bases; J trimming: 13 bases; junction bases outside the gene matches: 5. There are 12 residues in the CDR3. Germline CDR1 MDHEN, CDR2 SYDVKM. CDR3 region: CASSFPTGAQFF. The CDR3 DNA is TGTGCCAGCAGTTTCCCGACAGGGGCTCAGTTCTTC.

The chain is built from TRBV28 and TRBJ1-2, with TRBD1 matching over 9 bases. J gave up 7 bases and V 5 bases, and 5 bases lay outside the gene matches. Germline V lookup: CDR1 MDHEN, CDR2 SYDVKM. The CDR3 extends over 13 amino acids. As DNA, the CDR3 is TGTGCCAGCAGTCCACAGGGGGCCAGTGGCTACACCTTC. Its translation is CASSPQGASGYTF.

This clonotype occurred a few times. The rearrangement joins TRBV14 to TRBJ2-3; 8 bases fit TRBD2. The CDR3 loop spans 14 amino acids. Germline V gives CDR1 SGHDN, CDR2 FVKESK. V trimming: 4 bases; J trimming: 11 bases; junction bases outside the gene matches: 11. The CDR3 DNA sequence: TGTGCCAGCAGCCTAACTAGCGGAGTCTCACAGCAGTATTTT. It codes for CASSLTSGVSQQYF.

The chain has TRBV21-1 and TRBJ2-4; the table assigns TRBD1, which was not confirmed against the DNA. TRBV21-1 is an annotated pseudogene. The CDR3 length is 17 residues. The CDR3 loop reads CASNPSRGGRAKNIQYF. DNA of the CDR3: TGTGCCAGCAACCCTTCTCGGGGCGGAAGGGCCAAAAACATTCAGTACTTC.

In this sample, this clonotype turned up many times. The CDR3 DNA reads TGTGCCAGCAGCAGGGAGCGGAAAGAGACCCAGTACTTC. This gives the protein CASSRERKETQYF. The chain links TRBV7-2 to TRBJ2-5; D might be TRBD2 (5 bases). Trimming left V 5 bases short and J 3 bases short, with 10 bases between. Germline CDR1 SGHTA, CDR2 FQGNSA. The CDR3 has 13 amino acids.